The clone carrying this T cell receptor (beta chain) was recorded a few times. The study assigned cohorts using participant-reported clinical history. Recovered status in Cohort 3 required two negative PCRs, clearance, or symptom resolution. The sample belongs to a study of blood T cell repertoires in COVID-19. Original processing notes: From reference gene primer amplification, estimates of nucleated cell counts were derived. Some clones are missing from TCRdb's copy, which holds only in-frame ones; the method was immunoSEQ multiplex PCR. For V, J and clone size, that table is used; D and trimming come from the DNA. The sample holds hundreds of thousands of clones, 80% to 90% seen once. CDR1 is SGHNT, CDR2 YENEEA, per germline. V shed 1 base, J shed 7 bases, and the junction held 8 bases outside the gene matches. This CDR3 has 15 residues.

What was sequenced was PBMCs or T cells enriched from blood (not recorded which). The receptor was isolated from a woman between 18 and 29 years old who had recovered from COVID-19. The chain joins TRBV11-3 to TRBJ1-1; 8 nucleotides agree with TRBD1. CDR3 protein: CASSLGQGANVEAFF. In DNA form, the CDR3 reads TGTGCCAGCAGCTTAGGGCAGGGGGCGAACGTTGAAGCTTTCTTT.